The 28 T cell receptor beta chains in this list originate from one sample, sequenced in a study of blood T cell repertoires in COVID-19. Only in-frame clones appear in the TCRdb table, and some are missing; sequencing was by immunoSEQ multiplex PCR. This sample has approximately 210,000 clones; around 87% occur once, and the top ten carry 7% to 8.5%. The source material was PBMCs or T cells enriched from blood (not recorded which). The receptors stem from a man under 40 in a cohort exposed to, infected with or recovered from COVID-19 (not recorded which).

Only one count was recorded for this clone. This chain links TRBV7-8 with TRBJ2-1; possible D gene TRBD2, 5 bases. The V gene's germline CDR1 is SGHVS and CDR2 FQNEAQ. This CDR3 spans 15 amino acids. V lost 0 bases and J 2 bases, leaving 8 bases between the germline ends. The CDR3 nucleotides are TGTGCCAGCAGCTTAGCCCCGACTACCTACAATGAGCAGTTCTTC. This translates into CASSLAPTTYNEQFF.

This clone occurred a few times. V gene TRBV5-8 combines with J gene TRBJ2-4; 7 bases map to TRBD1. V dropped 0 bases and J dropped 6; count of bases not matched to a gene: 6. The CDR3 spans 15 residues. Germline values: CDR1 SGHTS, CDR2 YDEGEE. The CDR3 reads CASSLEGAGGNIQYF. In nucleotides, the CDR3 is TGTGCCAGCAGCTTGGAGGGGGCGGGTGGAAACATTCAGTACTTC.

This chain connects TRBV25-1 to TRBJ1-1; no firm D call. This CDR3 region has 11 residues. Germline V CDR1 and CDR2: MGHDK, SYGVNS. Trimming took 7 bases from V and 1 from J, leaving 4 bases between them. The CDR3 loop is CASIWNTEAFF. The CDR3 nucleotides read TGTGCCAGCATCTGGAACACTGAAGCTTTCTTT.

The chain carries TRBV9 and TRBJ2-5; D possibly corresponds to TRBD2 (5 bases). The germline CDR1 and CDR2 sequences are SGDLS and YYNGEE. This CDR3 region has 15 residues. Trimming took 4 bases from V and 4 from J, leaving 17 bases between them. The CDR3 DNA reads TGTGCCAGCAGCCCATTGCGGGCGCCAGGAGAGACCCAGTACTTC. Amino acid sequence: CASSPLRAPGETQYF.

The chain employs TRBV10-3 and TRBJ1-4, with 12 bases that match TRBD1. The germline V gene encodes CDR1 ENHRY and CDR2 SYGVKD. This CDR3 is built from 17 residues. V lost 6 bases to trimming and J lost 4 bases; unmatched junction nucleotides: 9. The CDR3 spells CAISPGTGGRGNEKLFF. The CDR3 bases are TGTGCCATCAGCCCCGGGACAGGGGGCCGGGGTAATGAAAAACTGTTTTTT.

Concerning this clone: The sample contains more than one DNA sequence encoding this CDR3. J is TRBJ2-2 and V is TRBV7-5; the table's D call, TRBD2, has no DNA check behind it. TRBV7-5 is deemed a pseudogene. This CDR3 has 17 amino acids. CDR3 DNA sequence: TGTGCCAGAAGCGTGACTAGCGGGAGGGGGGGCACCGGGGAGCTGTTTTTT. Its protein is CARSVTSGRGGTGELFF.

The chain carries TRBV2 and TRBJ1-3; TRBD1 might be the D (5 bases). This CDR3 has 14 residues. V gave up 6 bases and J gave up 3 bases, with 12 bases separating them. Germline CDR1 is SNHLY and CDR2 is FYNNEI. In nucleotides, the CDR3 is TGTGCCAGCAGCCAGGTCGGGGGTGGAAACACCATATATTTT. This translates into CASSQVGGGNTIYF.

V and J are TRBV5-1 and TRBJ1-4, with D possibly being TRBD1 (5 bases). V lost 4 bases and J 0 bases, leaving 13 bases between the germline ends. The CDR3 length is 16 residues. From germline, CDR1 is SGHRS and CDR2 YFSETQ. CDR3 amino acids: CASSRIGVTTNEKLFF. The DNA of the CDR3 is TGCGCCAGCAGCAGAATAGGGGTGACAACTAATGAAAAACTGTTTTTT.

The table lists this clone with a count of one. J is TRBJ2-1 and V is TRBV6-2 or TRBV6-3; TRBD2 matches 7 bases. CDR1 is MNHEY and CDR2 is SVGEGT in the germline V gene. This CDR3 spans 18 amino acids. J lost 4 bases, V lost 2 bases, and 14 bases had no gene match. CDR3 nucleotides: TGTGCCAGCAGTTACCCTCGGGGGAGCGGGGATACATACAATGAGCAGTTCTTC. Its protein product is CASSYPRGSGDTYNEQFF.

This chain uses TRBV15 with TRBJ2-1; 12 bases fit TRBD1. CDR1 and CDR2 (germline): LNHNV, YYDKDF (reference sequence). The CDR3 runs 17 residues. The V segment lost 4 bases and the J segment 4 bases; nucleotides outside the gene matches: 8. CDR3 amino acids: CATSTPLGQGAYNEQFF. The DNA for the CDR3 is TGTGCCACCAGCACCCCCTTGGGACAGGGGGCGTACAATGAGCAGTTCTTC.

The chain carries TRBV18 and TRBJ1-2; D unresolved. With 3 bases removed from V and 3 bases from J, the gap between germline ends came to 8 bases. Looked up from germline, CDR1 is KGHSH and CDR2 is LQKENI. The CDR3 has 13 residues. Here the CDR3 DNA reads TGTGCCAGCTCACCCCGCACAGACTATGGCTACACCTTC. Translation gives CASSPRTDYGYTF. Combining the CDR3 with reference TRBV18 and TRBJ1-2 gives the whole variable domain NAGVMQNPRHLVRRRGQEARLRCSPMKGHSHVYWYRQLPEEGLKFMVYLQKENIIDESGMPKERFSAEFPKEGPSILRIQQVVRGDSAAYFCASSPRTDYGYTFGSGTRLTVV.

The chain links TRBV5-1 to TRBJ2-1, with 15 nucleotides matching TRBD2. With V trimmed by 4 bases and J by 7 bases, 9 bases remained unmatched. The CDR3 is made up of 17 amino acids. Looked up from germline, CDR1 is SGHRS and CDR2 is YFSETQ. CDR3 DNA sequence: TGCGCCAGCAGCCCGGACCCGGGACTAGCGGGAGGAAATGAGCAGTTCTTC. Its translation is CASSPDPGLAGGNEQFF.

The chain recombines TRBV5-4 with TRBJ1-4; D is uncertain. Germline V gives CDR1 SGHNT, CDR2 YYREEE (reference sequence). V dropped 1 base and J dropped 8 bases, with 18 bases sitting between them. This CDR3 contains 16 residues. The CDR3 loop is CASSLSDVGPSEKLFF. CDR3 bases: TGTGCCAGCAGCTTGTCGGATGTGGGCCCGTCCGAAAAACTGTTTTTT.

This chain uses TRBV23-1 with TRBJ2-7; D call uncertain. TRBV23-1 is an ORF for which the function is uncertain. CDR3 length: 14 amino acids. V lost 0 bases to trimming and J lost 2 bases, with 8 bases between them. CDR3 loop: CASSQSQSAYEQYF. CDR3 coding DNA: TGCGCCAGCAGTCAATCCCAGTCCGCCTACGAGCAGTACTTC.

CDR3 amino acids: CASSQEGLAANTGELFF. The CDR3 coding sequence is TGCGCCAGCAGCCAAGAGGGACTAGCGGCGAACACCGGGGAGCTGTTTTTT. This chain uses TRBV4-1 with TRBJ2-2, with TRBD2 matching over 11 bases. There are 17 residues in the CDR3. Germline-derived CDR1 and CDR2 are MGHRA and YSYEKL. V dropped 0 bases and J dropped 0; count of bases not matched to a gene: 0.

This clone occurred a few times. The chain links TRBV5-6 to TRBJ1-6; 9 nucleotides align to TRBD1. The ends lost 2 bases at V and 8 bases at J; junction bases unmatched: 2. The CDR3 contains 14 residues. CDR1 and CDR2 from the germline V gene are SGHDT and YYEEEE. CDR3 nucleotide sequence: TGTGCCAGCAGCTTTCGACAGGGGGATTCACCCCTCCACTTT. Residues: CASSFRQGDSPLHF.

This clone has more than one count but fewer than ten. This sample also contains other DNA sequences that code for the same CDR3. The chain uses TRBV19 and TRBJ2-7; TRBD1 agrees at 8 bases. The V and J ends lost 11 bases and 3 bases, in that order; junction bases with no gene match: 6. Germline CDR1 LNHDA, CDR2 SQIVND (reference sequence). The length of the CDR3 is 12 residues. DNA for the CDR3: TGTGCCTCCGGGACAGGAGACTACGAGCAGTACTTC. It codes for CASGTGDYEQYF.

The gene calls are TRBV18 and TRBJ2-7; 9 bases line up with TRBD1. The CDR3 consists of 16 residues. Germline V gene lookup returns CDR1 KGHSH and CDR2 LQKENI. V shed 4 bases, J shed 0 bases, and the junction held 7 bases outside the gene matches. CDR3 sequence: CASSLGQGIGSYEQYF. The CDR3 DNA reads as TGTGCCAGCTCACTCGGACAGGGGATCGGCTCCTACGAGCAGTACTTC.

The chain couples TRBV29-1 to TRBJ1-1; D unclear. The germline V gene encodes CDR1 SQVTM and CDR2 ANQGSEA. There are 12 residues in the CDR3. V lost 6 bases and J 4 bases, leaving 12 bases between the germline ends. The DNA of the CDR3 is TGCAGCGTAGGACCGGCGGGCACTGAAGCTTTCTTT. This encodes CSVGPAGTEAFF.

The DNA of the CDR3 is TGTGCCAGCAGTTTCGAGACAATCAATCAGCCCCAGCATTTT. This encodes CASSFETINQPQHF. The rearrangement links TRBV28 to TRBJ1-5; no firm D call. V was shortened by 3 bases and J by 3 bases, with 9 bases between the two germline ends. The CDR3 contains 14 residues. The germline CDR1 and CDR2 sequences are MDHEN and SYDVKM.

The rearrangement uses TRBV27 and TRBJ1-1, with TRBD1 matching over 7 bases. The length of the CDR3 is 16 residues. V dropped 5 bases and J dropped 0; count of bases not matched to a gene: 9. From germline, CDR1 is MNHEY and CDR2 SMNVEV (reference sequence). The CDR3 bases are TGTGCCAGCAGTCCCTCAACAGGGGCTATGAACACTGAAGCTTTCTTT. Its translation is CASSPSTGAMNTEAFF.

In DNA, the CDR3 is TGTGCCACCAGCCCCATCTTTGAGCGGGGCAGCTCTGGGGCCAACGTCCTGACTTTC. Amino acid sequence: CATSPIFERGSSGANVLTF. The genes are TRBV15 and TRBJ2-6; 7 bases map to TRBD2. This CDR3 has 19 amino acids. Germline CDR1 is LNHNV and CDR2 is YYDKDF (reference sequence). V shed 5 bases, J shed 0 bases, and the junction held 13 bases outside the gene matches. Filled out from reference TRBV15 and TRBJ2-6, the complete variable domain reads DAMVIQNPRYQVTQFGKPVTLSCSQTLNHNVMYWYQQKSSQAPKLLFHYYDKDFNNEADTPDNFQSRRPNTSFCFLDIRSPGLGDTAMYLCATSPIFERGSSGANVLTFGAGSRLTVL.

The genes are TRBV2 and TRBJ1-2; D remains unclear. V was cut by 0 bases and J by 7 bases, with 9 bases left in between. The germline V gene has CDR1 SNHLY and CDR2 FYNNEI. The CDR3 is made up of 13 amino acids. The CDR3 DNA follows: TGTGCCAGCAGTGAAGCCATCCAAGCTGGCTACACCTTC. Encoded protein: CASSEAIQAGYTF.

The V gene is TRBV5-1, the J gene TRBJ2-1, with 7 positions matching TRBD1. The CDR3 extends over 12 amino acids. J gave up 10 bases and V 0 bases, and 1 base lay outside the gene matches. From germline, CDR1 is SGHRS and CDR2 YFSETQ. CDR3 region: CASSLATGEQFF. The CDR3 bases are TGCGCCAGCAGCTTGGCGACAGGGGAGCAGTTCTTC.

This chain connects TRBV19 to TRBJ2-7; D perhaps matches TRBD2 (5 bases). The CDR3 consists of 15 residues. The germline CDR1 and CDR2 sequences are LNHDA and SQIVND (reference sequence). V was pared by 0 bases and J by 0 bases, with 9 bases between. The CDR3 sequence: CASSIDEGSSYEQYF. CDR3 in DNA: TGTGCCAGTAGTATAGATGAGGGAAGCTCCTACGAGCAGTACTTC.

This sequence joins TRBV4-1 and TRBJ2-3; 9 bases are a match to TRBD2. Looked up from germline, CDR1 is MGHRA and CDR2 is YSYEKL. The V segment lost 5 bases and the J segment 6 bases; nucleotides outside the gene matches: 6. CDR3 length: 14 residues. The CDR3, as DNA: TGCGCCAGCAGCGAATTAGCGGGGGAGGATACGCAGTATTTT. This translates into CASSELAGEDTQYF.

The CDR3 DNA reads TGTGCCAGCAGCTTAGTCGGCGGCGGCAATGAGCAGTTCTTC. This sequence encodes CASSLVGGGNEQFF. The chain couples TRBV7-9 to TRBJ2-1; no clear D. Germline V gene sequence: CDR1 SEHNR, CDR2 FQNEAQ (reference sequence). The CDR3 runs 14 residues. The V end lost 1 base, the J end lost 6 bases, and 10 bases lay between the germline ends.

The chain recombines TRBV7-2 with TRBJ1-2; D call uncertain. Trimming cost V 2 bases and J 4 bases, with 14 bases left between them. The CDR3 runs to 15 residues. The germline gives CDR1 SGHTA, CDR2 FQGNSA. CDR3 in amino acids: CASSLWEAGSYGYTF. CDR3 nucleotides: TGTGCCAGCAGCTTATGGGAGGCGGGGAGCTATGGCTACACCTTC.